The present entry profiles one TCR beta chain with its context. Its matching antigen is unknown. Sequenced by immunoSEQ multiplex PCR; TCRdb stores in-frame clones only, minus some. The sample has 130,000 or so clones, about nine tenths seen once. With 4 bases removed from V and 3 bases from J, the gap between germline ends came to 14 bases. The germline gives CDR1 SGHDT, CDR2 YYEEEE. The CDR3 is made up of 15 amino acids. The data stem from a study of cytomegalovirus exposure and HLA in healthy donors. Study-level information: A later analysis reported the 90 to 150 validation repertoires used the same platform as the approximately 670 first-cohort repertoires. Study observations and caveats: Many donors carried some public TCRs, although rarity characterized most TCR sequences. Subsequent analysis revealed that first-cohort TCR clusters tended to co-occur in the roughly 120 validation repertoires.

This sequence joins TRBV5-6 and TRBJ1-5; D might be TRBD1 (5 bases). The source material was PBMCs. This TCR was recovered from a man aged 25 to 40 in good health and CMV-seronegative. DNA for the CDR3: TGTGCCAGCAGCCTTTCCAGGGTGGTCAATCAGCCCCAGCATTTT. This encodes CASSLSRVVNQPQHF.